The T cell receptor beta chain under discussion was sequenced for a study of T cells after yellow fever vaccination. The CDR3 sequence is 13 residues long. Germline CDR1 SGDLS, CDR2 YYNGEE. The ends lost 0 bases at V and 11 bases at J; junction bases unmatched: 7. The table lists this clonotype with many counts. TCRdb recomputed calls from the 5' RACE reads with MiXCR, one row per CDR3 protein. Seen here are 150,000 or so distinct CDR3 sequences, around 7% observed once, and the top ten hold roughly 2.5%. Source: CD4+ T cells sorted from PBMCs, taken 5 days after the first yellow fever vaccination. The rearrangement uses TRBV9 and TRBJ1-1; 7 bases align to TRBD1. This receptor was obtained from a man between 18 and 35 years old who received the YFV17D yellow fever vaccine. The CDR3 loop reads CASSVASDRAAFF. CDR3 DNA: TGTGCCAGCAGCGTAGCCTCTGACAGGGCGGCTTTCTTT.